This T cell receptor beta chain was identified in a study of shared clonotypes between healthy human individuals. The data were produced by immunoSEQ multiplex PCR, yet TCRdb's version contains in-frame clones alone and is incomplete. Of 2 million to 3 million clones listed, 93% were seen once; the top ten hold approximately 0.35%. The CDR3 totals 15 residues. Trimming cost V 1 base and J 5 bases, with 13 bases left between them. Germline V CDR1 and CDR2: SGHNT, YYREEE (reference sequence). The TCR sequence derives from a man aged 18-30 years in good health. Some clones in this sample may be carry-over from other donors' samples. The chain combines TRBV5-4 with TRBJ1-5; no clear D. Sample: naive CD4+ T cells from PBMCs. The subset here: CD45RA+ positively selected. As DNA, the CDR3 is TGTGCCAGCAGCTTGTGGCCACCGAGGGATCAGCCCCAGCATTTT. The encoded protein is CASSLWPPRDQPQHF.